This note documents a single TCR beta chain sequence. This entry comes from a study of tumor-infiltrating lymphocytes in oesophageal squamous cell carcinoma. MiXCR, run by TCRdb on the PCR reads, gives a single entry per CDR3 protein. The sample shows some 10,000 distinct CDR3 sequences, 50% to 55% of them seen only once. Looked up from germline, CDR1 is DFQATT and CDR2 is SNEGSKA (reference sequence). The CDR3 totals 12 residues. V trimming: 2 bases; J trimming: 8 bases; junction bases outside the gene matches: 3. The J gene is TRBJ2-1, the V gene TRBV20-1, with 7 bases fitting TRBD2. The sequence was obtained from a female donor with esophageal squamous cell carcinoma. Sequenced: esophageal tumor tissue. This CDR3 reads CSARMTSHEQFF. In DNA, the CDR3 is TGCAGTGCTAGAATGACTAGCCATGAGCAGTTCTTC.